This is a list of T cell receptor beta chains from one sample in a study of cytomegalovirus exposure and HLA in healthy donors. Assay: immunoSEQ multiplex PCR; the TCRdb copy retains only in-frame clones and omits some. The data hold about 180,000 clones, with 76% observed a single time. The specimen sequenced was PBMCs. These receptors were collected from a man aged 18 to 30 in good health and CMV-seronegative. Both conserved end residues are part of each CDR3. The D gene is left open where the match is weak. Clone size is shown for a subset of rows, as once, few, many or a class of expanded clone.

d_call clone_size j_call v_call cdr3_aa cdr3_nt
NA NA TRBJ2-3 TRBV5-6 CASSPLPRTDTQYF TGTGCCAGCAGCCCCCTCCCCAGGACAGATACGCAGTATTTT
TRBD1 once TRBJ1-2 TRBV30 CAWSSGGSGGYTF TGTGCCTGGAGTTCAGGGGGCTCCGGTGGCTACACCTTC
TRBD1 NA TRBJ1-3 TRBV14 CASSFQGVSGNTIYF TGTGCCAGCAGCTTTCAGGGGGTCTCTGGAAACACCATATATTTT
NA NA TRBJ2-2 TRBV5-4 CASTIGGVNANTGELFF TGTGCCAGCACAATTGGAGGTGTAAATGCGAACACCGGGGAGCTGTTTTTT
TRBD2 NA TRBJ2-7 TRBV11-2 CASSFGLAGGEQYF TGTGCCAGCAGCTTCGGACTAGCGGGCGGGGAGCAGTACTTC
NA NA TRBJ1-1 TRBV5-1 CASSGRAEAFF TGCGCCAGCAGCGGGCGTGCTGAAGCTTTCTTT
TRBD2 NA TRBJ2-3 TRBV19 CASRGGPLDTQYF TGTGCCAGTAGGGGAGGGCCTTTAGATACGCAGTATTTT
NA NA TRBJ2-2 TRBV6-1 CASIRGGELFF TGTGCCAGCATACGGGGGGGGGAGCTGTTTTTT
NA few TRBJ2-2 TRBV27 CASKGTPNTGELFF TGTGCCAGCAAGGGGACACCGAACACCGGGGAGCTGTTTTTT
TRBD2 NA TRBJ2-3 TRBV18 CASSPSLAGGPDTDTQYF TGTGCCAGCTCACCAAGTCTAGCGGGGGGCCCCGACACAGATACGCAGTATTTT
TRBD1 once TRBJ1-5 TRBV28 CASSSPGGSNQPQHF TGTGCCAGCAGTTCCCCAGGGGGCAGCAATCAGCCCCAGCATTTT
NA NA TRBJ2-7 TRBV4-1 CASSQVAHTYEQYF TGCGCCAGCAGCCAAGTAGCCCATACCTACGAGCAGTACTTC
NA NA TRBJ2-7 TRBV4-1 CASSPERGLAYPPDEQYF TGCGCCAGCAGCCCAGAACGGGGTCTAGCGTACCCCCCTGACGAGCAGTACTTC
NA NA TRBJ1-1 TRBV10-1 CASSERIGEGTEAFF TGCGCCAGCAGTGAGAGGATCGGGGAGGGCACTGAAGCTTTCTTT
NA few TRBJ2-1 TRBV2 CASSTYNNEQFF TGTGCCAGCAGTACGTACAACAATGAGCAGTTCTTC
NA NA TRBJ2-7 TRBV30 CAWTEGIGEQYF TGTGCCTGGACTGAGGGAATAGGCGAGCAGTACTTC
TRBD1 NA TRBJ1-2 TRBV4-1 CASSQGLGTGAGHGYTF TGCGCCAGCAGCCAAGGCCTCGGGACAGGGGCAGGCCATGGCTACACCTTC
TRBD2 few TRBJ2-3 TRBV5-1 CASSSLGGDTDTQYF TGCGCCAGCAGCTCCCTCGGGGGGGACACAGATACGCAGTATTTT
TRBD1 few TRBJ1-2 TRBV7-9 CASTQGASYGYTF TGTGCCAGCACCCAGGGGGCAAGCTATGGCTACACCTTC
NA NA TRBJ2-7 TRBV18 CASSPSRGKHEQYF TGTGCCAGCTCACCGTCCAGGGGAAAGCACGAGCAGTACTTC
TRBD1 NA TRBJ1-1 TRBV19 CASSGEGRDRAFF TGTGCCAGTAGTGGGGAGGGTCGGGACAGGGCTTTCTTT
NA few TRBJ1-6 TRBV4-1 CASSRRGLGSPLHF TGCGCCAGCAGTCGGCGGGGACTTGGCTCACCCCTCCACTTT
NA NA TRBJ1-2 TRBV7-3 CASSLRSPARGFYGYTF TGTGCCAGCAGCTTACGCTCCCCGGCTAGGGGGTTCTATGGCTACACCTTC
TRBD1 few TRBJ2-5 TRBV5-1 CASSLSQGASQETQYF TGCGCCAGCAGCTTGTCGCAGGGGGCATCCCAAGAGACCCAGTACTTC
TRBD2 NA TRBJ2-7 TRBV10-3 CAIRRTSGGPEQYF TGTGCCATCAGAAGGACTAGCGGGGGCCCCGAGCAGTACTTC
NA NA TRBJ2-3 TRBV27 CASSLGPRVGDTQYF TGTGCCAGCAGTTTGGGGCCCCGGGTCGGGGATACGCAGTATTTT
TRBD2 few TRBJ2-2 TRBV5-1 CASSYGGAGELFF TGCGCCAGCAGCTACGGGGGGGCCGGGGAGCTGTTTTTT
TRBD2 NA TRBJ2-1 TRBV9 CASSAGTSGGDEQFF TGTGCCAGCAGCGCCGGGACTAGCGGGGGTGATGAGCAGTTCTTC
TRBD1 NA TRBJ2-1 TRBV28 CASRRIDRGPVGEQFF TGTGCCAGCAGACGAATCGACAGGGGTCCCGTTGGTGAGCAGTTCTTC